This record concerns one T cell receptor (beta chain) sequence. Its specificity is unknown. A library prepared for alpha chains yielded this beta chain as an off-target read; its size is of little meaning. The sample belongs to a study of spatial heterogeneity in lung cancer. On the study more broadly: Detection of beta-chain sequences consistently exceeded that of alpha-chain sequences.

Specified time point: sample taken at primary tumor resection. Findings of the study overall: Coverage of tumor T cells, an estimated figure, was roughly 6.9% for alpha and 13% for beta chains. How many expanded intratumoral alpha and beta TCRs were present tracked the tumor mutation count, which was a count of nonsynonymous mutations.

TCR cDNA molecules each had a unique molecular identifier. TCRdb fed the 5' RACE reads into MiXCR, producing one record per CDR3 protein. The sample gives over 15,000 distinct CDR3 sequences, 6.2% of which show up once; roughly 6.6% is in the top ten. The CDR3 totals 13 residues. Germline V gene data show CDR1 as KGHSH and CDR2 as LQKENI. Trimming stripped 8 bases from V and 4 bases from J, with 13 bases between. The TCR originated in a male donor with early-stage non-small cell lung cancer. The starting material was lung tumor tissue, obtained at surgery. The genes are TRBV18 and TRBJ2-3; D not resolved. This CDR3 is CASKPSASDTQYF. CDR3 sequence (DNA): TGTGCCAGCAAGCCGTCGGCCTCAGATACGCAGTATTTT.